This TCR beta chain was profiled in a study of control samples from healthy donors and cancer patients. Produced via immunoSEQ multiplex PCR; TCRdb's table is partial and in-frame only. The profile shows under 40,000 clones, approximately 82% of them singletons. This sequence was found in a woman aged 60-75 years with lung cancer. The sequencing input was PBMCs.

The CDR3 bases are TGTGCCGGAACAGGGAACACTGAAGCTTTCTTT. Its protein product is CAGTGNTEAFF. The chain is built from TRBV30 and TRBJ1-1; D is perhaps TRBD1 (5 bases). The CDR3 is made up of 11 amino acids. Germline lookup yields CDR1 GTSNPN and CDR2 SVGIG (reference sequence). The germline V and J ends were trimmed by 8 bases and 1 base, with 8 bases remaining between them.